This TCR beta chain was documented in a study of blood T cell repertoires in COVID-19. Across the whole study: Acute and convalescent COVID-19 specimens originated in the United States, Italy and Spain. The analysed material was cDNA or gDNA that came from T cells, B-cell-depleted T cells, or PBMCs.

Methods used by the authors: Amplification with reference gene primers provided the estimates of nucleated cell counts. Sequencing used immunoSEQ multiplex PCR; TCRdb keeps in-frame clones, though not all of them. The DNA was the basis for D and trimming; V, J and clone size are from that table. In the table there are hundreds of thousands of clones, roughly 86% of which are singletons. The ends were cut back, 5 bases at V and 3 bases at J, with 9 bases in the middle. Germline CDR1 reads MNHEY; CDR2 reads SVGAGI. This CDR3 is 13 amino acids long. The rearrangement links TRBV6-5 to TRBJ2-3, with a possible D match to TRBD2 (6 bases). The receptor comes from a woman younger than 45 with acute or convalescent COVID-19. Sequences were obtained from peripheral blood. CDR3 nucleotides: TGTGCCAGCAGTCGCCGGGAGACAGATACGCAGTATTTT. Amino acid sequence: CASSRRETDTQYF.